The 3 T cell receptor beta chains listed next were all sequenced from one sample in a study of metastatic and nonmetastatic thyroid tumors. TCRdb re-called the PCR reads with MiXCR. The sample has around 22,000 clones; 36% are singletons. Thyroid surgery was preceded by no treatment in any patient. Sequenced sample: blood. These receptors all come from a male donor with papillary thyroid cancer or a benign thyroid nodule (not recorded which). Some clones in this sample may be carry-over from other donors' samples.

In this sample, this clone turned up many times. The rearrangement uses TRBV7-2 and TRBJ2-3; D is ambiguous. Germline V CDR1 and CDR2: SGHTA, FQGNSA. The CDR3 totals 14 residues. V was pared by 8 bases and J by 2 bases, with 14 bases between. As DNA, the CDR3 is TGTGCCAGCCGGGCAAGCGTGATCACAGATACGCAGTATTTT. Residues: CASRASVITDTQYF.

This clone has ten or more counts. One end of the junction is discordant with germline, which a read error may explain. The sample contains more than one DNA sequence encoding this CDR3. The CDR3 reads CASSLVPAGGKPNEQFF. DNA of the CDR3: TGTGCCAGCTCATTAGTTCCGGCGGGAGGGAAACCCAATGAGCAGTTCTTT. The rearrangement uses TRBV18 and TRBJ2-1; 9 nucleotides line up with TRBD2. The CDR3 loop spans 17 amino acids. Germline-derived CDR1 and CDR2 are KGHSH and LQKENI.

This clone was detected a few times. The rearrangement links TRBV24-1 to TRBJ2-1; D is possibly TRBD1 (6 bases). The ends were cut back, 12 bases at V and 3 bases at J, with 14 bases in the middle. Germline values: CDR1 KGHDR, CDR2 SFDVKD. This CDR3 comprises 13 residues. The CDR3 loop reads CAPARGHYNEQFF. CDR3 DNA sequence: TGTGCCCCAGCAAGGGGACACTACAATGAGCAGTTCTTC.